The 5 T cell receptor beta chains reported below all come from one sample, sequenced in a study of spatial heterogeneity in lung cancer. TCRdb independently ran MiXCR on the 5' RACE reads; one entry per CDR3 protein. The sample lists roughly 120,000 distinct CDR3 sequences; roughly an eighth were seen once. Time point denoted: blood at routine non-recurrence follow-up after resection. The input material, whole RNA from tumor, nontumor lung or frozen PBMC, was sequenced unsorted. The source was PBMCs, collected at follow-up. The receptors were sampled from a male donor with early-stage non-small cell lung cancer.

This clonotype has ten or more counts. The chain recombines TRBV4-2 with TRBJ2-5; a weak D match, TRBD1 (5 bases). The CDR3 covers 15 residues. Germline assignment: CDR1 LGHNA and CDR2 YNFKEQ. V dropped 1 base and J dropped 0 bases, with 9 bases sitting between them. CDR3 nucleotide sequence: TGTGCCAGCAGCCAAGGGTACAGGAACCAAGAGACCCAGTACTTC. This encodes CASSQGYRNQETQYF.

CDR3 nucleotides: TGCAGTGCTACCCACGCCGGGACAGGGGTCAACACCGGGGAGCTGTTTTTT. Its translation is CSATHAGTGVNTGELFF. The chain uses TRBV20-1 and TRBJ2-2; 10 nucleotides agree with TRBD1. The CDR3 covers 17 residues. Germline V gene lookup returns CDR1 DFQATT and CDR2 SNEGSKA (reference sequence). V dropped 4 bases and J dropped 2; count of bases not matched to a gene: 10.

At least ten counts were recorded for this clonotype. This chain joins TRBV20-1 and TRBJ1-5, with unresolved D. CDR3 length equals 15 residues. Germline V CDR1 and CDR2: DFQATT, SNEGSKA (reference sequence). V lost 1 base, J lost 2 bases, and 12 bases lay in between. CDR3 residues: CSARGSSLGNQPQHF. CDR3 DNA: TGCAGTGCTAGAGGTTCCTCCTTAGGCAATCAGCCCCAGCATTTT.

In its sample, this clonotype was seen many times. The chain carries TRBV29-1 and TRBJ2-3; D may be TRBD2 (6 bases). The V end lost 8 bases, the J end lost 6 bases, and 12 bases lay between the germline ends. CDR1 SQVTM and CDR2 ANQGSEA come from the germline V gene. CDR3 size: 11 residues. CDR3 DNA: TGCAGCTCGGGGGAGGTGGATACGCAGTATTTT. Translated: CSSGEVDTQYF.

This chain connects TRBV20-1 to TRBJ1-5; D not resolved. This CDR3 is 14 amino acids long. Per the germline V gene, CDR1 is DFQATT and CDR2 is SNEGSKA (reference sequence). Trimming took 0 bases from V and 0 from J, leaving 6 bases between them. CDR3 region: CSAREADSNQPQHF. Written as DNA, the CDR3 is TGCAGTGCTAGAGAGGCGGATAGCAATCAGCCCCAGCATTTT.